Shown below are 25 T cell receptor beta chains from a single sample sequenced in a study of technical replicates of blood from a handful of donors. Repertoires were generated with immunoSEQ multiplex PCR, while TCRdb's copy carries only in-frame clones and drops some. The data show approximately 80,000 clones, roughly 98% seen once. What was sequenced was T cells isolated from PBMCs. The receptors were sampled from a human donor in good health.

The chain combines TRBV7-9 with TRBJ2-6; D unresolved. Trimming shortened V by 4 bases and J by 2 bases, and 9 bases separated the two germline ends. This CDR3 spans 15 amino acids. Germline-derived CDR1 and CDR2 are SEHNR and FQNEAQ (reference sequence). In DNA form, the CDR3 reads TGTGCCAGCAGCTCCAGGTTCCCTGGGGCCAACGTCCTGACTTTC. This encodes CASSSRFPGANVLTF.

The CDR3 DNA follows: TGCAGCGTTTTACTTCCGGGACAGGTTCGCTACGAGCAGTACTTC. Amino acids: CSVLLPGQVRYEQYF. The V gene is TRBV29-1, the J gene TRBJ2-7, with TRBD1 matching over 8 bases. CDR1 is SQVTM, CDR2 ANQGSEA, per germline. Unmatched junction bases numbered 12, after V lost 5 bases and J lost 3 bases. The CDR3 contains 15 residues.

The genes are TRBV2 and TRBJ2-7; TRBD2 is a possible D gene (5 bases). Trimming took 3 bases from V and 2 from J, leaving 11 bases between them. CDR3 length: 14 amino acids. Germline V lookup: CDR1 SNHLY, CDR2 FYNNEI. The CDR3 region is CASSEERSAYEQYF. In DNA form, the CDR3 reads TGTGCCAGCAGTGAGGAGCGGTCAGCCTACGAGCAGTACTTC. The complete variable domain, with remaining parts taken from reference TRBV2 and TRBJ2-7, reads EPEVTQTPSHQVTQMGQEVILRCVPISNHLYFYWYRQILGQKVEFLVSFYNNEISEKSEIFDDQFSVERPDGSNFTLKIRSTKLEDSAMYFCASSEERSAYEQYFGPGTRLTVT.

The chain carries TRBV15 and TRBJ2-7, with a tentative D call TRBD1 (5 bases). The CDR3 is 15 residues long. CDR1 and CDR2 (germline): LNHNV, YYDKDF (reference sequence). Trimming took 0 bases from V and 3 from J, leaving 12 bases between them. CDR3 bases: TGTGCCACCAGCAGAGAAAGGGGTCGGTACTACGAGCAGTACTTC. Its protein product is CATSRERGRYYEQYF. Full variable domain (outside the CDR3, taken from reference TRBV15 and TRBJ2-7): DAMVIQNPRYQVTQFGKPVTLSCSQTLNHNVMYWYQQKSSQAPKLLFHYYDKDFNNEADTPDNFQSRRPNTSFCFLDIRSPGLGDTAMYLCATSRERGRYYEQYFGPGTRLTVT.

J is TRBJ2-2 and V is TRBV28, with 7 nucleotides matching TRBD2. This CDR3 is built from 13 residues. The junction had 10 bases not matched to a gene; V was cut back by 10 bases and J by 8 bases. From germline, CDR1 is MDHEN and CDR2 SYDVKM. The CDR3 nucleotides read TGTGCCATCCCGGGACTAAGGAGAGGGGAGCTGTTTTTT. Encoded protein: CAIPGLRRGELFF.

The genes are TRBV6-5 and TRBJ2-7; 9 positions match TRBD2. With V trimmed by 4 bases and J by 3 bases, 7 bases remained unmatched. Per germline, CDR1 MNHEY and CDR2 SVGAGI. The CDR3 has 15 residues. CDR3 bases: TGTGCCAGCAGTTCCGCGACTAGCGGAGGCTACGAGCAGTACTTC. Translation gives CASSSATSGGYEQYF.

This rearrangement joins TRBV6-6 to TRBJ2-7; 9 nucleotides line up with TRBD2. Germline CDR1 is MNHNY and CDR2 is SVGAGI (reference sequence). The CDR3 covers 16 residues. V dropped 6 bases and J dropped 2; count of bases not matched to a gene: 11. Here the CDR3 reads CASRTSGEQYPYEQYF. DNA for the CDR3: TGTGCCAGCAGGACTAGCGGAGAACAATACCCCTACGAGCAGTACTTC.

CDR3 protein: CASLPGGNYEQYF. CDR3 nucleotide sequence: TGTGCCAGCCTGCCCGGGGGGAACTACGAGCAGTACTTC. This sequence joins TRBV28 and TRBJ2-7; 7 bases match TRBD2. V trimming: 8 bases; J trimming: 3 bases; junction bases outside the gene matches: 7. Germline V gene sequence: CDR1 MDHEN, CDR2 SYDVKM. The CDR3 sequence is 13 residues long.

This chain uses TRBV30 with TRBJ2-7; weak D call: TRBD2 (5 bases). Germline CDR1 GTSNPN, CDR2 SVGIG (reference sequence). This CDR3 contains 14 residues. Trimming stripped 2 bases from V and 4 bases from J, with 15 bases between. CDR3 sequence: CAWSPPAGSYEQYF. The CDR3 coding sequence is TGTGCCTGGAGTCCACCGGCGGGTTCATACGAGCAGTACTTC. The full variable domain, with the rest looked up from reference TRBV30 and TRBJ2-7, is SQTIHQWPATLVQPVGSPLSLECTVEGTSNPNLYWYRQAAGRGLQLLFYSVGIGQISSEVPQNLSASRPQDRQFILSSKKLLLSDSGFYLCAWSPPAGSYEQYFGPGTRLTVT.

The rearrangement joins TRBV5-8 to TRBJ2-6, with 11 bases fitting TRBD2. Germline V gene lookup returns CDR1 SGHTS and CDR2 YDEGEE. Trimming took 2 bases from V and 0 from J; bases not matched to a gene: 4. The CDR3 has 18 residues. The DNA of the CDR3 is TGTGCCAGCAGCTTCACCGGGACTAGCGGCTCTGGGGCCAACGTCCTGACTTTC. Its protein product is CASSFTGTSGSGANVLTF.

The chain employs TRBV18 and TRBJ2-5, with D possibly being TRBD2 (5 bases). V was clipped by 3 bases and J by 5 bases, with 19 bases between them. The CDR3 extends over 16 amino acids. CDR1 and CDR2 (germline): KGHSH, LQKENI. CDR3 in DNA: TGTGCCAGCTCACCGACTGAGACGGGGAATTCGGAGACCCAGTACTTC. Protein: CASSPTETGNSETQYF. The full variable domain, in which reference TRBV18 and TRBJ2-5 provide the parts outside the CDR3, is NAGVMQNPRHLVRRRGQEARLRCSPMKGHSHVYWYRQLPEEGLKFMVYLQKENIIDESGMPKERFSAEFPKEGPSILRIQQVVRGDSAAYFCASSPTETGNSETQYFGPGTRLLVL.

The chain carries TRBV11-2 and TRBJ2-7; TRBD1 matches 7 bases. The length of the CDR3 is 12 residues. Trimming took 5 bases from V and 5 from J; bases not matched to a gene: 3. Germline V lookup: CDR1 SGHAT, CDR2 FQNNGV. CDR3 amino acids: CASSTDRDEQYF. CDR3 nucleotides: TGTGCCAGCAGCACCGACAGGGACGAGCAGTACTTC.

The CDR3 region is CASSKVDRDYNEQFF. In DNA form, the CDR3 reads TGTGCCAGTAGTAAGGTGGACAGAGACTACAATGAGCAGTTCTTC. The chain has TRBV19 and TRBJ2-1; tentative D call: TRBD1 (6 bases). Trimming pared 4 bases from V and 3 bases from J, leaving 13 bases between. The CDR3 has 15 amino acids. The germline gives CDR1 LNHDA, CDR2 SQIVND (reference sequence).

The CDR3 DNA sequence: TGTGCCAGCAGTACGACAGGGGGCCTCGAGCAGTACTTC. Protein: CASSTTGGLEQYF. V usage is TRBV2 and J usage is TRBJ2-7, with 10 bases matching TRBD1. Germline V gene lookup returns CDR1 SNHLY and CDR2 FYNNEI. Trimming removed 5 bases from V and 6 bases from J; junction bases left unmatched: 4. The CDR3 length is 13 residues.

J is TRBJ1-1 and V is TRBV5-6, with no clear D. Germline CDR1 is SGHDT and CDR2 is YYEEEE. CDR3 size: 13 residues. The V end was cut by 2 bases, the J end by 5 bases, with 10 bases between. CDR3 region: CASSFVARTEAFF. The CDR3 DNA follows: TGTGCCAGCAGCTTTGTAGCTAGGACTGAAGCTTTCTTT. Full variable domain (remainder filled in from reference TRBV5-6 and TRBJ1-1): DAGVTQSPTHLIKTRGQQVTLRCSPKSGHDTVSWYQQALGQGPQFIFQYYEEEERQRGNFPDRFSGHQFPNYSSELNVNALLLGDSALYLCASSFVARTEAFFGQGTRLTVV.

The V and J genes are TRBV7-8 and TRBJ2-7, with D tentatively TRBD1 (6 bases). Looked up from germline, CDR1 is SGHVS and CDR2 is FQNEAQ. V lost 2 bases and J lost 3, with 11 bases in between. The CDR3 is made up of 14 amino acids. CDR3 protein: CASSLTRGYYEQYF. The DNA for the CDR3 is TGTGCCAGCAGCTTAACGAGGGGGTACTACGAGCAGTACTTC.

This chain joins TRBV28 and TRBJ2-1; D ambiguous. From germline, CDR1 is MDHEN and CDR2 SYDVKM. The CDR3 totals 17 residues. V dropped 6 bases and J dropped 1 base, with 19 bases sitting between them. CDR3 region: CASSLPIRLRSYNEQFF. CDR3 in DNA: TGTGCCAGCAGCCTACCTATCAGGTTAAGGTCCTACAATGAGCAGTTCTTC. Full variable domain (missing parts from reference TRBV28 and TRBJ2-1): DVKVTQSSRYLVKRTGEKVFLECVQDMDHENMFWYRQDPGLGLRLIYFSYDVKMKEKGDIPEGYSVSREKKERFSLILESASTNQTSMYLCASSLPIRLRSYNEQFFGPGTRLTVL.

The chain uses TRBV10-3 and TRBJ2-3, with 11 bases lining up with TRBD2. Germline loops: CDR1 ENHRY, CDR2 SYGVKD. The trim removed 3 bases at V and 1 base at J, leaving 3 bases unmatched. CDR3 length: 16 residues. The CDR3, as DNA: TGTGCCATCAGTGATCCACTAGCGGGGGGCACAGATACGCAGTATTTT. Translation: CAISDPLAGGTDTQYF.

This clone was counted once. This chain links TRBV29-1 with TRBJ1-1; D is uncertain. Germline loops: CDR1 SQVTM, CDR2 ANQGSEA. Trimming stripped 4 bases from V and 0 bases from J, with 9 bases between. The CDR3 contains 13 residues. This chain's CDR3 is CSVGPRMNTEAFF. CDR3 coding DNA: TGCAGCGTTGGTCCCAGGATGAACACTGAAGCTTTCTTT. Complete variable domain (other parts from reference TRBV29-1 and TRBJ1-1): SAVISQKPSRDICQRGTSLTIQCQVDSQVTMMFWYRQQPGQSLTLIATANQGSEATYESGFVIDKFPISRPNLTFSTLTVSNMSPEDSSIYLCSVGPRMNTEAFFGQGTRLTVV.

The chain employs TRBV30 and TRBJ1-1; D remains unclear. This CDR3 has 13 amino acids. Between the trimmed V and J ends, which lost 0 bases and 0 bases, there was a span of 5 bases. The V gene's germline CDR1 is GTSNPN and CDR2 SVGIG (reference sequence). This CDR3 reads CAWSVGVNTEAFF. CDR3 sequence (DNA): TGTGCCTGGAGTGTGGGAGTGAACACTGAAGCTTTCTTT. Complete variable domain (other parts from reference TRBV30 and TRBJ1-1): SQTIHQWPATLVQPVGSPLSLECTVEGTSNPNLYWYRQAAGRGLQLLFYSVGIGQISSEVPQNLSASRPQDRQFILSSKKLLLSDSGFYLCAWSVGVNTEAFFGQGTRLTVV.

This clone has only one observation. The chain links TRBV19 to TRBJ1-6, with D hard to call. Looked up from germline, CDR1 is LNHDA and CDR2 is SQIVND (reference sequence). The CDR3 totals 10 residues. The V gene lost 7 bases and the J gene lost 14 bases, with 9 bases spanning the gap. CDR3 bases: TGTGCCAGTACCCCTTTGTCCCTCCACTTT. This encodes CASTPLSLHF.

V gene TRBV7-8 combines with J gene TRBJ1-3; the D gene is possibly TRBD1 (5 bases). This CDR3 contains 13 residues. Germline CDR1 SGHVS, CDR2 FQNEAQ. V lost 1 base to trimming and J lost 4 bases, with 5 bases between them. The CDR3 DNA sequence: TGTGCCAGCAGCTTAGGACAGGGAAACACCATATATTTT. It encodes CASSLGQGNTIYF.

This sequence joins TRBV4-1 and TRBJ2-1, with 8 nucleotides matching TRBD1. The length of the CDR3 is 16 residues. Germline CDR1 MGHRA, CDR2 YSYEKL. Losses at the gene ends were 8 bases for V and 3 bases for J; bases not matched to a gene: 12. CDR3 protein: CASDEGAGGFYNEQFF. The CDR3 DNA reads as TGCGCCAGCGATGAGGGGGCAGGGGGCTTCTACAATGAGCAGTTCTTC.

V is TRBV11-2 and J is TRBJ2-3; D unresolved. Trimming cost V 6 bases and J 2 bases, with 15 bases left between them. The CDR3 is 15 amino acids. CDR1 and CDR2 from the germline V gene are SGHAT and FQNNGV. The CDR3 DNA follows: TGTGCCAGCAGTCCGTACGGCGGATTCACAGATACGCAGTATTTT. This encodes CASSPYGGFTDTQYF.

The V call is TRBV5-6, the J call TRBJ2-5, with D perhaps matching TRBD1 (6 bases). V lost 2 bases and J 7 bases, leaving 18 bases between the germline ends. The germline V gene has CDR1 SGHDT and CDR2 YYEEEE. The CDR3 spans 15 residues. The CDR3 here is CASSFTDRSAATQYF. Here the CDR3 DNA reads TGTGCCAGCAGCTTTACTGACAGGAGCGCAGCGACCCAGTACTTC.